The table lists the clone carrying this T cell receptor beta chain with many counts. Its matching antigen is unknown. From the germline J gene comes the end of the CDR3, since the read stops 3 residues before it. This sample was included in a study of T cell clonality in common variable immunodeficiency. The V end was cut by 5 bases, the J end by 2 bases, with 19 bases between. The CDR3 extends over 16 amino acids. CDR1 SGHTA and CDR2 FQGTGA come from the germline V gene. Regarding the study as a whole: TCRbeta clonality was increased in CVID versus healthy controls. CVID patient heterogeneity limited repertoire-clinical complication correlations.

This table comes from immunoSEQ multiplex PCR, and its TCRdb copy is limited to in-frame clones, with some not included. This repertoire holds under 45,000 clones, and none appear only once. The sequencing input was peripheral blood mononuclear cells. The chain carries TRBV7-3 and TRBJ2-7; tentative D call: TRBD1 (6 bases). The sequence was obtained from a person between 18 and 70 years old in good health. The covered CDR3 bases are TGTGCCAGCAGCCCGGACGGGACAACGACAACCTACGAG. It translates to CASSPDGTTTTYE. The full CDR3 is CASSPDGTTTTYEQYF.